One sample yielded the 28 T cell receptor beta chains listed below, sequenced in a study of cytomegalovirus exposure and HLA in healthy donors. With 60 Vbeta and 13 Jbeta primers, the PCR was carried out. Data came from immunoSEQ multiplex PCR; TCRdb stores just in-frame clones and leaves some out. The sample holds 85,000 to 100,000 clones, 79% seen once. Sequenced sample: PBMCs. These receptors all come from a male donor in good health and CMV-seropositive.

This chain uses TRBV27 with TRBJ1-2, with D perhaps TRBD1 (5 bases). Trimming cost V 3 bases and J 2 bases, with 7 bases left between them. Germline V gene data show CDR1 as MNHEY and CDR2 as SMNVEV (reference sequence). This CDR3 comprises 13 residues. The CDR3 DNA reads TGTGCCAGCAGTTTTGCAGGGAACTATGGCTACACCTTC. The encoded protein is CASSFAGNYGYTF.

This clone has a handful of counts. This chain links TRBV6-5 with TRBJ2-7, with D perhaps matching TRBD1 (5 bases). Germline CDR1 reads MNHEY; CDR2 reads SVGAGI. V lost 6 bases and J lost 3, with 18 bases in between. This CDR3 has 15 residues. CDR3 region: CASRRETARNYEQYF. For the CDR3, the DNA is TGTGCCAGCAGAAGAGAGACAGCGAGGAACTACGAGCAGTACTTC.

The chain uses TRBV19 and TRBJ2-3; weak D call: TRBD2 (5 bases). The CDR3 totals 15 residues. From germline, CDR1 is LNHDA and CDR2 SQIVND (reference sequence). V lost 5 bases and J 0 bases, leaving 12 bases between the germline ends. CDR3 coding DNA: TGTGCCAGTAGTCCCGGACTCGCTAGCACAGATACGCAGTATTTT. Its protein is CASSPGLASTDTQYF.

The gene calls are TRBV12-5 and TRBJ2-2; perhaps TRBD2 as D (6 bases). The CDR3 has 14 residues. V lost 3 bases and J 4 bases, leaving 9 bases between the germline ends. Germline lookup yields CDR1 LGHNT and CDR2 FRNRAP. The chain's CDR3 is CASGLRGSTGELFF. The DNA for the CDR3 is TGTGCTAGTGGTTTACGGGGGTCCACCGGGGAGCTGTTTTTT.

The chain employs TRBV6-1 and TRBJ1-6, with a possible D match to TRBD1 (5 bases). Trimming shortened V by 4 bases and J by 13 bases, and 29 bases separated the two germline ends. Germline assignment: CDR1 MNHNS and CDR2 SASEGT. This CDR3 region has 18 residues. The CDR3 loop reads CASSVPVPRGREVYPLHF. The CDR3 DNA sequence: TGTGCCAGCAGTGTTCCCGTTCCTCGGGGCAGGGAGGTTTATCCCCTCCACTTT.

This clone was seen a few times. V gene TRBV6-1 combines with J gene TRBJ1-2; TRBD1 might be the D (5 bases). V dropped 3 bases and J dropped 6 bases, with 20 bases sitting between them. CDR1 is MNHNS, CDR2 SASEGT, per germline. CDR3 length equals 16 residues. CDR3 nucleotides: TGTGCCAGCAGTGATGGCTCGGGGGACCTTAGGAATGGCTACACCTTC. Translated, it gives CASSDGSGDLRNGYTF.

The chain links TRBV10-3 to TRBJ2-7, with 7 bases matching TRBD1. V lost 2 bases, J lost 4 bases, and 17 bases stayed unmatched. The CDR3 is 18 residues long. Germline CDR1 ENHRY, CDR2 SYGVKD. The CDR3, as DNA: TGTGCCATCAGTGAGCCGGGACAGAAAGTCCCCTTCTCTTACGAGCAGTACTTC. Its protein product is CAISEPGQKVPFSYEQYF.

CDR3 region: CASSIDRGRGYQETQYF. In DNA, the CDR3 is TGCGCCAGCAGCATAGACAGGGGGCGGGGGTACCAAGAGACCCAGTACTTC. This rearrangement joins TRBV5-1 to TRBJ2-5; 10 bases match TRBD1. Trimming at V came to 4 bases and at J to 0 bases, leaving 9 bases not matched to a gene. This CDR3 has 17 amino acids. Germline loops: CDR1 SGHRS, CDR2 YFSETQ.

This sequence joins TRBV7-6 and TRBJ2-5, with 9 positions matching TRBD1. Gene TRBJ2-7 matches the end of the DNA better, so the J call may be wrong. The germline gives CDR1 SGHVS, CDR2 FNYEAQ. The CDR3 runs to 15 residues. The CDR3 here is CASSQGTGSSYEQYF. CDR3 DNA: TGTGCCAGCAGCCAAGGGACAGGGTCATCCTACGAGCAGTACTTC.

CDR3 residues: CASSLFGGGNEQFF. CDR3 DNA: TGTGCCAGCAGTTTATTCGGGGGTGGGAATGAGCAGTTCTTC. V usage is TRBV27 and J usage is TRBJ2-1; the D gene is possibly TRBD2 (6 bases). The CDR3 totals 14 residues. V was trimmed by 1 base and J by 7 bases, leaving 11 bases between them. Germline V CDR1 and CDR2: MNHEY, SMNVEV (reference sequence).

The chain recombines TRBV4-1 with TRBJ2-5; 12 bases line up with TRBD2. The V gene end was trimmed by 0 bases and the J gene end by 2 bases; junction bases not matched to a gene: 10. CDR1 is MGHRA, CDR2 YSYEKL, per germline. The CDR3 covers 19 residues. This CDR3 reads CASSQDSPGLAGLQETQYF. DNA of the CDR3: TGCGCCAGCAGCCAAGATTCCCCCGGACTAGCGGGGTTACAAGAGACCCAGTACTTC.

V and J are TRBV7-9 and TRBJ1-2, with TRBD1 matching over 8 bases. The CDR3 extends over 15 amino acids. Germline trimming cut 4 bases from V and 5 bases from J; bases unmatched to any gene: 9. Germline CDR1 SEHNR, CDR2 FQNEAQ (reference sequence). The CDR3 nucleotides are TGTGCCAGCAGCTCAACTATTACAGGGGGATATGGCTACACCTTC. As protein: CASSSTITGGYGYTF.

V gene TRBV6-6 combines with J gene TRBJ1-1; 9 positions match TRBD1. This CDR3 spans 14 amino acids. Germline CDR1 reads MNHNY; CDR2 reads SVGAGI (reference sequence). J gave up 1 base and V 5 bases, and 2 bases lay outside the gene matches. The CDR3 is CASSRTGENTEAFF. The CDR3 region has the DNA TGTGCCAGCAGTCGGACAGGGGAGAACACTGAAGCTTTCTTT.

This chain joins TRBV6-1 and TRBJ2-1; TRBD2 is a possible D gene (6 bases). CDR1 and CDR2 from the germline V gene are MNHNS and SASEGT. The CDR3 runs to 13 residues. Trimming pared 2 bases from V and 7 bases from J, leaving 9 bases between. CDR3 amino acids: CASSEWRGNEQFF. CDR3 DNA: TGTGCCAGCAGTGAATGGAGGGGTAATGAGCAGTTCTTC.

The V gene is TRBV29-1, the J gene TRBJ1-2; TRBD1 is a possible D gene (5 bases). V was clipped by 7 bases and J by 0 bases, with 12 bases between them. CDR3 size: 13 residues. The germline V gene has CDR1 SQVTM and CDR2 ANQGSEA. The CDR3 DNA sequence: TGCAGCGGAGGGGAGGGTTCTAACTATGGCTACACCTTC. Protein sequence: CSGGEGSNYGYTF.

The chain combines TRBV5-1 with TRBJ1-2; 7 nucleotides line up with TRBD1. Germline assignment: CDR1 SGHRS and CDR2 YFSETQ. The V gene end was trimmed by 3 bases and the J gene end by 6 bases; junction bases not matched to a gene: 11. The CDR3 runs to 15 residues. In nucleotides, the CDR3 is TGCGCCAGCAGCTGGGGCGGTGGACAGGTGGATGGCTACACCTTC. Translation gives CASSWGGGQVDGYTF.

The chain is built from TRBV7-6 and TRBJ2-3; D is unclear. V lost 5 bases to trimming and J lost 4 bases, with 10 bases between them. The CDR3 sequence is 13 residues long. Germline CDR1 reads SGHVS; CDR2 reads FNYEAQ. The CDR3 nucleotides are TGTGCCAGCAGCCCTACGCTGTCAGATACGCAGTATTTT. Translated: CASSPTLSDTQYF.

The rearrangement joins TRBV5-5 to TRBJ2-7; tentative D call: TRBD1 (6 bases). Germline V gene sequence: CDR1 SGHKS, CDR2 YYEKEE (reference sequence). The CDR3 runs 11 residues. The V gene lost 4 bases and the J gene lost 7 bases, with 9 bases spanning the gap. CDR3: CASSRDIEQYF. The CDR3, as DNA: TGTGCCAGCAGCCGGGACATTGAGCAGTACTTC.

The V and J genes are TRBV2 and TRBJ1-5; D gene unclear. CDR1 and CDR2 (germline): SNHLY, FYNNEI. The CDR3 sequence is 13 residues long. For the CDR3, the DNA is TGTGCACTCGGGAGTTATAGCAATCAGCCCCAGCATTTT. This encodes CALGSYSNQPQHF. The full variable domain, its missing parts supplied by reference TRBV2 and TRBJ1-5, is EPEVTQTPSHQVTQMGQEVILRCVPISNHLYFYWYRQILGQKVEFLVSFYNNEISEKSEIFDDQFSVERPDGSNFTLKIRSTKLEDSAMYFCALGSYSNQPQHFGDGTRLSIL.

In this sample, this clone turned up a few times. The chain links TRBV7-9 to TRBJ2-2; D is possibly TRBD2 (6 bases). CDR1 SEHNR and CDR2 FQNEAQ come from the germline V gene (reference sequence). The V gene lost 0 bases and the J gene lost 1 base, with 6 bases spanning the gap. The CDR3 spans 15 residues. CDR3 sequence: CASSLAGGNTGELFF. The CDR3 DNA reads TGTGCCAGCAGCTTAGCGGGGGGGAACACCGGGGAGCTGTTTTTT.

This clone was seen a handful of times. This sequence joins TRBV6-1 and TRBJ1-4; D is uncertain. This CDR3 is built from 13 residues. V dropped 2 bases and J dropped 10 bases, with 11 bases sitting between them. Germline V gene sequence: CDR1 MNHNS, CDR2 SASEGT. The CDR3 is CASSEPRVGKLFF. Written as DNA, the CDR3 is TGTGCCAGCAGTGAACCGAGGGTTGGAAAACTGTTTTTT.

This clone turned up a few times. This chain connects TRBV5-6 to TRBJ1-1; 7 bases are a match to TRBD1. From germline, CDR1 is SGHDT and CDR2 YYEEEE. The CDR3 length is 13 residues. J lost 2 bases, V lost 5 bases, and 3 bases had no gene match. The CDR3 nucleotides are TGTGCCAGCAGTCGGGACAGTAACACTGAAGCTTTCTTT. Protein sequence: CASSRDSNTEAFF.

V and J are TRBV9 and TRBJ1-3; D uncertain. Germline V gives CDR1 SGDLS, CDR2 YYNGEE. The CDR3 consists of 16 residues. Trimming pared 4 bases from V and 7 bases from J, leaving 21 bases between. The CDR3 coding sequence is TGTGCCAGCAGCCAGCCTCGGGCAAAGCGAGGGAACACCATATATTTT. Its translation is CASSQPRAKRGNTIYF.

The chain combines TRBV4-1 with TRBJ1-5; no reliable D call. The CDR3 runs 16 residues. Trimming stripped 0 bases from V and 1 base from J, with 10 bases between. The V gene's germline CDR1 is MGHRA and CDR2 YSYEKL. The CDR3 loop is CASSQDPSRSNQPQHF. The CDR3 nucleotides read TGCGCCAGCAGCCAAGATCCGAGTCGGAGCAATCAGCCCCAGCATTTT.

The chain recombines TRBV7-8 with TRBJ2-5, with 8 positions matching TRBD1. There are 15 residues in the CDR3. V was clipped by 1 base and J by 3 bases; unmatched bases: 4. The V gene's germline CDR1 is SGHVS and CDR2 FQNEAQ. Here the CDR3 DNA reads TGTGCCAGCAGCTTAGGAAGGACAGGGAAAGAGACCCAGTACTTC. Protein product: CASSLGRTGKETQYF.

This clone was seen a few times. The chain employs TRBV7-9 and TRBJ2-7; 7 bases fit TRBD2. The V gene end was trimmed by 4 bases and the J gene end by 1 base; junction bases not matched to a gene: 4. The CDR3 loop spans 14 amino acids. Germline CDR1 is SEHNR and CDR2 is FQNEAQ (reference sequence). The CDR3 DNA reads TGTGCCAGCAGCTCTCCGGGGGGATCCTACGAGCAGTACTTC. Translating it yields CASSSPGGSYEQYF.

This clone was seen once. V and J are TRBV5-6 and TRBJ1-1, with D possibly matching TRBD1 (5 bases). The CDR3 consists of 12 residues. Deletions cut 4 bases from V and 6 bases from J, with 10 bases between. Germline V lookup: CDR1 SGHDT, CDR2 YYEEEE. CDR3 coding DNA: TGTGCCAGCAGCGTAGGGGTTGCTGAAGCTTTCTTT. Protein sequence: CASSVGVAEAFF.

The rearrangement uses TRBV2 and TRBJ1-2; no firm D call. Trimming removed 11 bases at V and 4 bases at J, with 14 bases between. CDR1 is SNHLY, CDR2 FYNNEI, per germline. The CDR3 sequence is 12 residues long. The CDR3 sequence is CAGRAGPYGYTF. DNA for the CDR3: TGTGCCGGGAGAGCGGGTCCCTATGGCTACACCTTC. Full variable domain (remainder filled in from reference TRBV2 and TRBJ1-2): EPEVTQTPSHQVTQMGQEVILRCVPISNHLYFYWYRQILGQKVEFLVSFYNNEISEKSEIFDDQFSVERPDGSNFTLKIRSTKLEDSAMYFCAGRAGPYGYTFGSGTRLTVV.